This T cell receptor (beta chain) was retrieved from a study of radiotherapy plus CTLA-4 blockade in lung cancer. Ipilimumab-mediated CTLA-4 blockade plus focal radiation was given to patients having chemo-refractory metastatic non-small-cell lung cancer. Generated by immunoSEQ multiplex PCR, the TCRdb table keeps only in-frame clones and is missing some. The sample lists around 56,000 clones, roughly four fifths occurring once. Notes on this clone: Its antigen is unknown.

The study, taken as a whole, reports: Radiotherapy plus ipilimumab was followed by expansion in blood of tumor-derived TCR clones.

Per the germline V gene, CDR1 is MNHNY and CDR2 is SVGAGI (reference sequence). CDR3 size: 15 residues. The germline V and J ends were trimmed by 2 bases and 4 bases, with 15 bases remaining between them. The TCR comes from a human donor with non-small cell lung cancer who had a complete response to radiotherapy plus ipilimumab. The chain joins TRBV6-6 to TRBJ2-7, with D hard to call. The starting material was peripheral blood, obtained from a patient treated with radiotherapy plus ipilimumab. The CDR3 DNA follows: TGTGCCAGCAGTTACCAGAGACTCCTTAAATACGAGCAGTACTTC. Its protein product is CASSYQRLLKYEQYF.